This T cell receptor (beta chain) was recorded in a study of beta chain features in type 1 diabetes. Study findings and constraints: An over-representation of cells with high TCR expression could result from cDNA sequencing.

TCRB transcripts that were expressed got sequenced, as all of the isolated RNA had been reverse transcribed. Assay used: immunoSEQ multiplex PCR; TCRdb lists only in-frame clones, some missing. The repertoire holds about 360,000 clones, with roughly 12% as singletons. This clone was counted between two and nine times. Its antigen is not known. This CDR3 has 13 amino acids. V was trimmed by 1 base and J by 1 base, leaving 7 bases between them. Germline CDR1 GTSNPN, CDR2 SVGIG (reference sequence). This sequence originates from a man aged 18 to 30 in good health. The specimen was naive CD4+ T cells from blood. The chain recombines TRBV30 with TRBJ2-5; D is possibly TRBD2 (5 bases). The CDR3 is CAWSAGIQETQYF. CDR3 DNA sequence: TGTGCCTGGAGTGCCGGGATCCAAGAGACCCAGTACTTC.